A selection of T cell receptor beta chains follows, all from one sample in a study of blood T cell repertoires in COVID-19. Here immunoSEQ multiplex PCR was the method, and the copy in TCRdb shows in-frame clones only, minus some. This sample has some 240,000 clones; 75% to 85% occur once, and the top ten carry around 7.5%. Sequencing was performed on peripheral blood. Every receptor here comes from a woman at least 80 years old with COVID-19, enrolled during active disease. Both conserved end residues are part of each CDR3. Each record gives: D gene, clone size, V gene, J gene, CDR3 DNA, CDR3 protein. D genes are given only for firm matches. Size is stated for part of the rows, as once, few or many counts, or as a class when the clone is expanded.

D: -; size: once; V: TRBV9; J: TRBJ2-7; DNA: TGTGCCAGCAGCGTTCAACTAGACTACGAGCAGTACTTC; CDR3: CASSVQLDYEQYF
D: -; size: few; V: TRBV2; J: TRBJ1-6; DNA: TGTGCCAGCAGTGAAGCGGGGGCGTGGAATTCACCCCTCCACTTT; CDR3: CASSEAGAWNSPLHF
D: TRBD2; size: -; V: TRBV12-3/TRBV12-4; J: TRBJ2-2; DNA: TGTGCCAGCAGTAGGGAGGGCACCGGGGAGCTGTTTTTT; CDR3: CASSREGTGELFF
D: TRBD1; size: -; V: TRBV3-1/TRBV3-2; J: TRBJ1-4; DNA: TGTGCCAGCAGCCAAGGGGACAGGGCTTACGAAAAACTGTTTTTT; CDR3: CASSQGDRAYEKLFF
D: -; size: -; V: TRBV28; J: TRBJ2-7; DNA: TGTGCCAGCAGTCCTCCGGGAGCGGGTTCCTACGAGCAGTACTTC; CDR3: CASSPPGAGSYEQYF
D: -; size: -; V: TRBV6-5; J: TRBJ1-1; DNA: TGTGCCAGCAGTTACACAGGGTCTGTCACTGAAGCTTTCTTT; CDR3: CASSYTGSVTEAFF
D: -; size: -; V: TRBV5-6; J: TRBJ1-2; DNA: TGTGCCAGCAGCTCGGAACGACGGGTTTTTCTTTATGGCTACACCTTC; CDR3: CASSSERRVFLYGYTF
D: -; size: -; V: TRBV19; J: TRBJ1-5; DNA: TGTGCCAGTAGTATGCAGCCAGGCGTGGGTCAGCCCCAGCATTTT; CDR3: CASSMQPGVGQPQHF
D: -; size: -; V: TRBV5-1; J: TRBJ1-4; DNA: TGCGCCAGCAGCTTGGAGCCAGGGGTAAATGAAAAACTGTTTTTT; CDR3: CASSLEPGVNEKLFF
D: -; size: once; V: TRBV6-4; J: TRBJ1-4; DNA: TGTGCCAGCAAACGGACAGATGCAACTAATGAAAAACTGTTTTTT; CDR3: CASKRTDATNEKLFF
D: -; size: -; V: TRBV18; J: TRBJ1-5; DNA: TGTGCCAGCTCACCACCGGCGGGGGCACGTAGTCAGCCCCAGCATTTT; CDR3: CASSPPAGARSQPQHF
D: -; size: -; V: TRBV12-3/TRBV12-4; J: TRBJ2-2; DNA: TGTGCCAGCAGTTACCGAGCGTCCGGGGAGCTGTTTTTT; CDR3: CASSYRASGELFF
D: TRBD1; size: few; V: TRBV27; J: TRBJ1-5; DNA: TGTGCCAGCAAGGGGGCCCACAATCAGCCCCAGCATTTT; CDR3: CASKGAHNQPQHF
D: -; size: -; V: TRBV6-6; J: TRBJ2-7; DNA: TGTGCCAGCAGTTACTCGAGGGCGGCCGAGCAGTACTTC; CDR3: CASSYSRAAEQYF
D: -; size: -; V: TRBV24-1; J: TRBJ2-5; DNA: TGTGCCACCAGTGATTTAGTAGGGGAGGCAGAGACCCAGTACTTC; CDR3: CATSDLVGEAETQYF
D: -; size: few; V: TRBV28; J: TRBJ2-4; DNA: TGTGCCAGCAGTTCCGGACACCTCAGGGCAAAAGCATTTCAGTACTTC; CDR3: CASSSGHLRAKAFQYF
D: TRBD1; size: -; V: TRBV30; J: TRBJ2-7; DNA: TGTGCCTGGAGTGTACAGGGGGGCTACGAGCAGTACTTC; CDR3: CAWSVQGGYEQYF
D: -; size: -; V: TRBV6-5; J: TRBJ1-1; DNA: TGTGCCAGCAGTTACCGCAGGGAGGGCCCAAACACTGAAGCTTTCTTT; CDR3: CASSYRREGPNTEAFF
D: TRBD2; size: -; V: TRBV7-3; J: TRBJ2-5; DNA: TGTGCCAGCAGCTTACTAGGCGGGACTAGCGGACAAGAGACCCAGTACTTC; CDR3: CASSLLGGTSGQETQYF
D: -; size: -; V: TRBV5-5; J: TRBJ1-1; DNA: TGTGCCAGCAGCTGGGGAGCCACTGAAGCTTTCTTT; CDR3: CASSWGATEAFF
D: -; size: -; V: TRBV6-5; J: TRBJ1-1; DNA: TGTGCCAGCACGCCTAAAGGAGGTCTGACTGAAGCTTTCTTT; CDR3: CASTPKGGLTEAFF
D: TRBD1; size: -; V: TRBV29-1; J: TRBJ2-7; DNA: TGCAGCGTTGAGGGACAGGTTCACTCCTACGAGCAGTACTTC; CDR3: CSVEGQVHSYEQYF
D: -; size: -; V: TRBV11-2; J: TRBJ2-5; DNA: TGTGCCAGCAGCTTAGAATCCGGGACCCAGTACTTC; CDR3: CASSLESGTQYF
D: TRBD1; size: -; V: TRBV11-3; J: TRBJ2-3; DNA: TGTGCCAGCAGCTTAGGTGGACAGGGGCCGGGGGATACGCAGTATTTT; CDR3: CASSLGGQGPGDTQYF
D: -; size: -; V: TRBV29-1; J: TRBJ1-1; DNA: TGCAGCGTTGGCGGAGGAACTGAAGCTTTCTTT; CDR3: CSVGGGTEAFF
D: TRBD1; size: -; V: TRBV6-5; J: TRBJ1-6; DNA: TGTGCCAGCAGAACCGGGACAGGGTGGAATTCACCCCTCCACTTT; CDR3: CASRTGTGWNSPLHF
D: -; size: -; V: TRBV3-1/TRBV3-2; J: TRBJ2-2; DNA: TGTGCCAGCAGCCAAGATGACGCCCGGGGAAGGGACACCGGGGAGCTGTTTTTT; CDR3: CASSQDDARGRDTGELFF
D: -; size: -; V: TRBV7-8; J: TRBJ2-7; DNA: TGTGCCAGCAGCCACGGGACAGCCGGGAGTAGCGGGATCAACGAGCAGTACTTC; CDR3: CASSHGTAGSSGINEQYF
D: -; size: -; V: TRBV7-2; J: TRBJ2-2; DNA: TGTGCCAGCAGCTATAAGATCGGGGAGCGCACCGGGGAGCTGTTTTTT; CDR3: CASSYKIGERTGELFF
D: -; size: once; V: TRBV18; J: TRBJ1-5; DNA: TGTGCCAGCTCGCCCGGGGGGTCGGGTCAGCCCCAGCATTTT; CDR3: CASSPGGSGQPQHF
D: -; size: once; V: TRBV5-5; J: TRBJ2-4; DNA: TGTGCCAGCAGCTTAGGGGTGGGCATTCAGTACTTC; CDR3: CASSLGVGIQYF
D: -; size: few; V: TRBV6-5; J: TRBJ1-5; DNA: TGTGCCAGCAGCCGAGAACACGGGGGTAATCAGCCCCAGCATTTT; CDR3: CASSREHGGNQPQHF
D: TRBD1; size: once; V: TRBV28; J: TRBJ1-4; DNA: TGTGCCAGCAGTTCCCCGGGACAGGGGGGAACTAATGAAAAACTGTTTTTT; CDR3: CASSSPGQGGTNEKLFF
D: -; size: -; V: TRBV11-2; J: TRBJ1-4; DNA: TGTGCCAGCGGATCCAGGGTTGTTGGTAATGAAAAACTGTTTTTT; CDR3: CASGSRVVGNEKLFF
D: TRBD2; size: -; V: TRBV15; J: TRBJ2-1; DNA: TGTGCCACCAGCAGAGACAGGCCGGCACTAGCGGCAGCCTACAATGAGCAGTTCTTC; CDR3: CATSRDRPALAAAYNEQFF
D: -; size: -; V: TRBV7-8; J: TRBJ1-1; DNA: TGTGCCAGCAGAAATCCCATGAACACTGAAGCTTTCTTT; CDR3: CASRNPMNTEAFF
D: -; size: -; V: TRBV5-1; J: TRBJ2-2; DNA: TGCGCCAGTAAGCCGGGACCCATCGAGGGGGCCGGGGAGCTGTTTTTT; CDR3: CASKPGPIEGAGELFF
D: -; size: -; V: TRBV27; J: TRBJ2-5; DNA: TGTGCCAGCGGCTTTATTCAAAAGACCCAGTACTTC; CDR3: CASGFIQKTQYF
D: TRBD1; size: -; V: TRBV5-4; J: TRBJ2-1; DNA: TGTGCCAGCAGCTGGGGACAGCTTATAGGGGCTTATGAGCAGTTCTTC; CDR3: CASSWGQLIGAYEQFF
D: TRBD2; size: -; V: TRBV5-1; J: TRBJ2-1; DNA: TGCGCCAGCAGCTTGGCCTCGACTAGCGGGAGTAGCAATGAGCAGTTCTTC; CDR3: CASSLASTSGSSNEQFF
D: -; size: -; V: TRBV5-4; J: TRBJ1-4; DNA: TGTGCCAGCAGTACCCGTGGAGGGGCTAATGAAAAACTGTTTTTT; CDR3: CASSTRGGANEKLFF
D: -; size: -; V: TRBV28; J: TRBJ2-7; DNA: TGTGCCAGCGCCGCCGCGAAACCCTACGAGCAGTACTTC; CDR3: CASAAAKPYEQYF
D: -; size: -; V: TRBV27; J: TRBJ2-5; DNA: TGTGCCAGCAGTTCCCCCCGGGGCGGGATCAACCAAGAGACCCAGTACTTC; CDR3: CASSSPRGGINQETQYF
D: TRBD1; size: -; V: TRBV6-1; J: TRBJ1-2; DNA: TGTGCCAGCAGTGAAATCGGGACAGGGGGCTACACCTTC; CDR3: CASSEIGTGGYTF
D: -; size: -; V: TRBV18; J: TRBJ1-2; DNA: TGTGCCAGCTCCCCGACAGAGACTAACTATGGCTACACCTTC; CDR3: CASSPTETNYGYTF
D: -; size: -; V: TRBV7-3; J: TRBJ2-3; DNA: TGTGCCAGCAGCCGAAGGAGCGCAGATACGCAGTATTTT; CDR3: CASSRRSADTQYF
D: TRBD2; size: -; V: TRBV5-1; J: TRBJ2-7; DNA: TGCGCCAGCAGCTTGACTAGCGGGGGCCACTACGAGCAGTACTTC; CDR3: CASSLTSGGHYEQYF
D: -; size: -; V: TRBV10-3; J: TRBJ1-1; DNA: TGTGCCATCAGTGACGAGCGGGGGGCGAACACTGAAGCTTTCTTT; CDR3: CAISDERGANTEAFF
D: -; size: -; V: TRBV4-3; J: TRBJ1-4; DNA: TGCGCCAGCAGCCAAGAGTCAGGGTTTGCAACTAATGAAAAACTGTTTTTT; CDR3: CASSQESGFATNEKLFF
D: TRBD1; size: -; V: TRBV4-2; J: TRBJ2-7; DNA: TGTGCCAGCAGCCAAGATTCGGACAGGGGAAACTACGAGCAGTACTTC; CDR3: CASSQDSDRGNYEQYF
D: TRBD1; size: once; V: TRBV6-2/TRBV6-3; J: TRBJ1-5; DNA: TGTGCCAGCAGCCTGGGACAGGGGGCGCGAAATCAGCCCCAGCATTTT; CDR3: CASSLGQGARNQPQHF
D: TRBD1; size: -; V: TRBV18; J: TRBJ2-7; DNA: TGTGCCAGCTCACCACCCTCGGGACAGCACCCCTTCTCCTACGAGCAGTACTTC; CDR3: CASSPPSGQHPFSYEQYF
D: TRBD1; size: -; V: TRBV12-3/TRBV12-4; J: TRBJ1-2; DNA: TGTGCCAGCAGTTCCCGGACAGGGGAAGGCTACACCTTC; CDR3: CASSSRTGEGYTF
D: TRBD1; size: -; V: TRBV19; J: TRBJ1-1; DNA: TGTGCCAGTAGTCGGACAGGTCAGCTTGACACTGAAGCTTTCTTT; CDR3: CASSRTGQLDTEAFF
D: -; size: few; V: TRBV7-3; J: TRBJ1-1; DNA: TGTGCCAGCAGCTTAACAGGGGATACGGGAGCTTTCTTT; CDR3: CASSLTGDTGAFF
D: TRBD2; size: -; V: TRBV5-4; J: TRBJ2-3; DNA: TGTGCCAGCAGCCTCGGACTAGCGGGGATCTCAGATACGCAGTATTTT; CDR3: CASSLGLAGISDTQYF
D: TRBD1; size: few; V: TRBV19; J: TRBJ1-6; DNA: TGTGCCAGTCGACAGGGTGGTTCACCCCTCCACTTT; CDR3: CASRQGGSPLHF